The 17 T cell receptor beta chains given below trace back to one sample, sequenced in a study of shared clonotypes between healthy human individuals (dated by TCRdb to the early 2020s). Receptors were amplified or captured by the immunoSEQ multiplex PCR assay. The table comes from immuneACCESS by way of TCRdb, which keeps in-frame sequences with V and J called. Part of the clones is missing from these tables; in studies checked, under half for an unresolved V gene and the rest for unknown reasons. For this sample there are about 610,000 clones; roughly 97% appear just once. Clones ranked in the top ten supply around 0.06% of the sample. What was sequenced was naive CD4+ T cells sorted from blood. The cell subset or site label, read with the paper, signifies: CD45RA+ positively selected. The receptors stem from a woman aged 25 to 39 in good health.

This rearrangement joins TRBV30 to TRBJ1-2, with TRBD1 matching 8 bases. V trimming: 4 bases; J trimming: 8 bases; junction bases outside the gene matches: 3. The CDR3 totals 11 residues. Germline V gives CDR1 GTSNPN, CDR2 SVGIG (reference sequence). Here the CDR3 DNA reads TGTGCCTGGACAGGGGGCGTAGGCTACACCTTC. Its translation: CAWTGGVGYTF.

This chain links TRBV28 with TRBJ1-1; no firm D call. Trimming cost V 7 bases and J 8 bases, with 11 bases left between them. CDR3 length: 11 amino acids. CDR1 MDHEN and CDR2 SYDVKM come from the germline V gene. As DNA, the CDR3 is TGTGCCAGCATGTGGGTTTCGGAAGCTTTCTTT. It translates to CASMWVSEAFF.

The chain couples TRBV4-1 to TRBJ2-4, with TRBD1 identical over 7 bases. This CDR3 has 17 residues. Germline lookup yields CDR1 MGHRA and CDR2 YSYEKL. The trim removed 1 base at V and 6 bases at J, leaving 12 bases unmatched. CDR3 in DNA: TGCGCCAGCAGCCAAGGTGGGGGAAGGACAGGAGCAAACATTCAGTACTTC. It is translated as CASSQGGGRTGANIQYF.

The V and J genes are TRBV6-6 and TRBJ1-1, with a weak D call TRBD1 (5 bases). The V gene lost 7 bases and the J gene lost 5 bases, with 14 bases spanning the gap. Germline V lookup: CDR1 MNHNY, CDR2 SVGAGI (reference sequence). The CDR3 contains 13 residues. CDR3 sequence reads: CASTNTGRTEAFF. The CDR3 nucleotides are TGTGCCAGCACCAACACAGGTCGGACTGAAGCTTTCTTT.

Notes on this clone: This sample also contains other DNA sequences that code for the same CDR3. The rearrangement joins TRBV2 to TRBJ1-3, with TRBD1 matching 8 bases. After removal of 6 bases from V and 0 bases from J, the junction contained 4 bases not matched to a gene. This CDR3 comprises 15 residues. Germline V gene data show CDR1 as SNHLY and CDR2 as FYNNEI. The CDR3 protein is CASSEQGVSGNTIYF. The CDR3 DNA follows: TGTGCCAGCAGCGAACAGGGGGTCTCTGGAAACACCATATATTTT.

This chain's CDR3 is CASSPWTDSYEQYF. The CDR3 nucleotides are TGTGCCAGTAGTCCCTGGACGGACTCCTACGAGCAGTACTTC. V is TRBV19 and J is TRBJ2-7; D is uncertain. The CDR3 consists of 14 residues. Germline V gives CDR1 LNHDA, CDR2 SQIVND (reference sequence). V lost 5 bases to trimming and J lost 0 bases, with 11 bases between them.

This clone was counted a few times. The chain has TRBV27 and TRBJ1-2; no firm D call. Trimming pared 5 bases from V and 8 bases from J, leaving 15 bases between. CDR1 and CDR2 from the germline V gene are MNHEY and SMNVEV (reference sequence). This CDR3 region has 13 residues. CDR3 protein: CASSPLARAGYTF. The CDR3, as DNA: TGTGCCAGCAGTCCGCTGGCTCGGGCGGGCTACACCTTC.

This chain uses TRBV5-4 with TRBJ1-2, with a tentative D call TRBD1 (5 bases). V was pared by 4 bases and J by 5 bases, with 21 bases between. Looked up from germline, CDR1 is SGHNT and CDR2 is YYREEE (reference sequence). CDR3 size: 16 residues. The CDR3: CASSPSRQSVPYGYTF. The CDR3 DNA reads TGTGCCAGCAGCCCATCACGACAGTCGGTCCCTTATGGCTACACCTTC.

V gene TRBV11-2 combines with J gene TRBJ2-1; TRBD2 matches 11 bases. The germline CDR1 and CDR2 sequences are SGHAT and FQNNGV. There are 19 residues in the CDR3. Germline trimming cut 4 bases from V and 0 bases from J; bases unmatched to any gene: 11. The CDR3 protein is CASSYPLAGGTISYNEQFF. CDR3 bases: TGTGCCAGCAGCTATCCTCTAGCGGGAGGAACTATCTCCTACAATGAGCAGTTCTTC.

The chain couples TRBV7-9 to TRBJ1-2; D is unresolved. The CDR3 has 11 amino acids. The V end lost 5 bases, the J end lost 8 bases, and 9 bases lay between the germline ends. CDR1 and CDR2 (germline): SEHNR, FQNEAQ (reference sequence). Here the CDR3 reads CASSIGQGYTF. CDR3 bases: TGTGCCAGCAGCATAGGGCAGGGCTACACCTTC.

The chain recombines TRBV6-5 with TRBJ2-5, with 7 positions matching TRBD1. The V and J ends lost 2 bases and 5 bases, in that order; junction bases with no gene match: 2. CDR1 and CDR2 from the germline V gene are MNHEY and SVGAGI. The CDR3 is 13 residues long. CDR3 sequence (DNA): TGTGCCAGCAGTTACGCGACAGGGGAGACCCAGTACTTC. This encodes CASSYATGETQYF.

The CDR3 sequence is CASRERRGTYEQYF. In nucleotides, the CDR3 is TGTGCCAGCAGGGAACGGCGGGGGACCTACGAGCAGTACTTC. The genes are TRBV6-6 and TRBJ2-7; 7 bases are shared with TRBD2. V lost 6 bases, J lost 2 bases, and 7 bases stayed unmatched. This CDR3 comprises 14 residues. The germline V gene has CDR1 MNHNY and CDR2 SVGAGI (reference sequence).

The chain recombines TRBV18 with TRBJ2-3, with TRBD2 identical over 13 bases. Per germline, CDR1 KGHSH and CDR2 LQKENI. This CDR3 has 16 residues. Trimming at V came to 2 bases and at J to 6 bases, leaving 5 bases not matched to a gene. The CDR3, as DNA: TGTGCCAGCTCACCAGCGGGACTAGCGGGAAGGGATACGCAGTATTTT. It is translated as CASSPAGLAGRDTQYF.

The V and J genes are TRBV28 and TRBJ2-1; 11 bases match TRBD2. The CDR3 length is 15 residues. The V gene end was trimmed by 6 bases and the J gene end by 5 bases; junction bases not matched to a gene: 6. From germline, CDR1 is MDHEN and CDR2 SYDVKM. CDR3 sequence reads: CASSAGTSGNNEQFF. The CDR3 nucleotides read TGTGCCAGCAGCGCTGGGACTAGCGGTAACAATGAGCAGTTCTTC.

CDR3 nucleotide sequence: TGTGCCAGCAGTGCGCGGGAGGTCAACAATGAGCAGTTCTTC. This sequence encodes CASSAREVNNEQFF. The chain links TRBV6-5 to TRBJ2-1, with TRBD2 matching over 8 bases. The CDR3 length is 14 residues. Germline V gene data show CDR1 as MNHEY and CDR2 as SVGAGI. The J segment lost 5 bases and the V segment lost 5 bases, leaving 5 bases of the junction unmatched.

The chain employs TRBV28 and TRBJ2-7; 12 bases match TRBD1. Germline trimming cut 3 bases from V and 9 bases from J; bases unmatched to any gene: 9. There are 15 residues in the CDR3. Germline values: CDR1 MDHEN, CDR2 SYDVKM. In DNA form, the CDR3 reads TGTGCCAGCAGTTTCCCCGGGACAGGGGGCGGCGGGCAGTACTTC. This encodes CASSFPGTGGGGQYF.

This chain joins TRBV19 and TRBJ2-7; D may match TRBD1 or TRBD2 (7 bases each). Trimming pared 3 bases from V and 3 bases from J, leaving 21 bases between. The CDR3 consists of 17 residues. The V gene's germline CDR1 is LNHDA and CDR2 SQIVND (reference sequence). CDR3 protein: CASSMFEGAGVLYEQYF. CDR3 coding DNA: TGTGCCAGTAGTATGTTTGAGGGGGCGGGAGTCCTCTACGAGCAGTACTTC.